The clone carrying this TCR beta chain has a handful of counts. What it binds is unknown. This entry belongs to a study of post-analysis software for immune sequencing data. General study findings and limits: Roughly 5 TRBV segments (TRBV5-6, TRBV5-1 and TRBV20-1 among them) occurred more frequently in patients than in controls.

This CDR3 region has 14 residues. With 6 bases clipped from V and 5 bases from J, the junction kept 9 bases outside the gene matches. Per germline, CDR1 DFQATT and CDR2 SNEGSKA (reference sequence). Prepared TCR beta cDNA libraries contained unique molecular identifiers. The source material, roughly 0.9 to 11 million T cells, gave rise to 500,000 or so cDNA molecules. Each CDR3 protein gets one entry after TCRdb re-called the PCR reads with MiXCR. In the table there are hundreds of thousands of distinct CDR3 sequences, approximately 39% of which are singletons. The receptor's source is a girl aged 2 to 9 with multiple sclerosis. The source material was blood. V usage is TRBV20-1 and J usage is TRBJ2-3; 9 nucleotides align to TRBD2. The CDR3: CSAGEGLARDTQYF. In DNA form, the CDR3 reads TGCAGTGCCGGAGAGGGACTAGCAAGAGATACGCAGTATTTT.